Below are 29 T cell receptor beta chains sequenced from a single sample in a study of beta chain features in type 1 diabetes. Since all of the isolated RNA was reverse transcribed, expressed TCRB transcripts were what got sequenced. Repertoires were generated with immunoSEQ multiplex PCR, while TCRdb's copy carries only in-frame clones and drops some. The data show about 470,000 clones, with about 32% seen just once and 0.05% to 0.065% held by the top ten. Sequences were obtained from naive CD4+ T cells from blood. These receptors all come from a man aged 18 to 30 in good health.

The rearrangement joins TRBV25-1 to TRBJ1-2, with 11 bases matching TRBD1. The junction had 5 bases not matched to a gene; V was cut back by 4 bases and J by 7 bases. CDR3 size: 14 residues. Germline CDR1 and CDR2: MGHDK and SYGVNS. The CDR3 DNA reads TGTGCCAGCAGTGTGCCGGGACAGGGGGTTGGCTACACCTTC. Its translation: CASSVPGQGVGYTF.

This clone was detected a few times. This chain uses TRBV18 with TRBJ1-1, with D unclear. This CDR3 contains 13 residues. Trimming took off 6 bases at V and 0 bases at J, with 8 bases between the two ends. The germline V gene has CDR1 KGHSH and CDR2 LQKENI. The chain's CDR3 is CASSLALNTEAFF. CDR3 in DNA: TGTGCCAGCTCCTTGGCCCTGAACACTGAAGCTTTCTTT.

The table lists this clone with a few counts. The V call is TRBV30, the J call TRBJ2-7; D is uncertain. The germline V gene encodes CDR1 GTSNPN and CDR2 SVGIG (reference sequence). V was shortened by 2 bases and J by 3 bases, with 8 bases between the two germline ends. This CDR3 comprises 12 residues. The CDR3 loop is CAWSQHNYEQYF. The CDR3 bases are TGTGCCTGGAGTCAGCACAACTACGAGCAGTACTTC.

Of note for this clone: The sample contains more than one DNA sequence encoding this CDR3. The chain has TRBV15 and TRBJ2-7, with 7 bases identical to TRBD1. The germline gives CDR1 LNHNV, CDR2 YYDKDF (reference sequence). The CDR3 has 15 residues. The trim removed 3 bases at V and 3 bases at J, leaving 8 bases unmatched. DNA for the CDR3: TGTGCCACCAGCAGGGAAAGACAGGGCAGCTACGAGCAGTACTTC. This gives the protein CATSRERQGSYEQYF.

This clone was detected a few times. V gene TRBV7-9 combines with J gene TRBJ2-3; 7 bases fit TRBD1. Germline V gene lookup returns CDR1 SEHNR and CDR2 FQNEAQ (reference sequence). The CDR3 covers 15 residues. J was trimmed by 2 bases and V by 4 bases; bases with no gene match: 6. The DNA for the CDR3 is TGTGCCAGCAGCTCCGGACAGGTACACACAGATACGCAGTATTTT. It is translated as CASSSGQVHTDTQYF.

This sequence joins TRBV29-1 and TRBJ2-1; tentative D call: TRBD2 (5 bases). This CDR3 contains 12 residues. Trimming removed 6 bases from V and 15 bases from J, with 21 bases in between. Germline-derived CDR1 and CDR2 are SQVTM and ANQGSEA. The CDR3 DNA is TGCAGCGTCACGCAAAGAGGGAGCGAGGGGTTCTTC. Translating it yields CSVTQRGSEGFF.

V and J are TRBV18 and TRBJ1-1; D is ambiguous. This CDR3 is built from 14 residues. From germline, CDR1 is KGHSH and CDR2 LQKENI. Trimming stripped 3 bases from V and 3 bases from J, with 11 bases between. CDR3 coding DNA: TGTGCCAGCTCACCCACGCAAGGTTACACTGAAGCTTTCTTT. Protein sequence: CASSPTQGYTEAFF.

The chain links TRBV28 to TRBJ2-7; tentatively, D is TRBD1 (6 bases). Germline-derived CDR1 and CDR2 are MDHEN and SYDVKM. V was pared by 5 bases and J by 0 bases, with 17 bases between. The CDR3 is made up of 16 amino acids. In DNA, the CDR3 is TGTGCCAGCAGTCCTCCGGGGCCAGGGGACTCCTACGAGCAGTACTTC. It encodes CASSPPGPGDSYEQYF.

The chain uses TRBV5-1 and TRBJ2-3; D gene uncertain. This CDR3 has 14 residues. V was cut by 5 bases and J by 4 bases, with 14 bases left in between. CDR1 and CDR2 (germline): SGHRS, YFSETQ. The DNA for the CDR3 is TGCGCCAGCAGGACCCAGGCCGGACCAGATACGCAGTATTTT. This sequence encodes CASRTQAGPDTQYF.

This chain joins TRBV29-1 and TRBJ1-2; TRBD1 might be the D (6 bases). Germline V gene sequence: CDR1 SQVTM, CDR2 ANQGSEA. This CDR3 has 11 amino acids. The ends were cut back, 7 bases at V and 7 bases at J, with 13 bases in the middle. CDR3 sequence: CSALARGGYTF. The CDR3 DNA reads as TGCAGCGCCCTGGCCAGGGGTGGCTACACCTTC. The full variable domain, its missing parts supplied by reference TRBV29-1 and TRBJ1-2, is SAVISQKPSRDICQRGTSLTIQCQVDSQVTMMFWYRQQPGQSLTLIATANQGSEATYESGFVIDKFPISRPNLTFSTLTVSNMSPEDSSIYLCSALARGGYTFGSGTRLTVV.

Only a few counts were recorded for this clone. The chain combines TRBV13 with TRBJ2-3; no firm D call. Germline CDR1 is PRHDT and CDR2 is FYEKMQ (reference sequence). The CDR3 totals 15 residues. V was cut by 5 bases and J by 2 bases, with 14 bases left in between. The CDR3 region has the DNA TGTGCCAGCAGCCTCGGGTCCTACTACACAGATACGCAGTATTTT. Its translation is CASSLGSYYTDTQYF.

The chain links TRBV18 to TRBJ2-2; D is uncertain. CDR3 size: 15 residues. V gave up 2 bases and J gave up 0 bases, with 7 bases separating them. The germline CDR1 and CDR2 sequences are KGHSH and LQKENI. The CDR3 loop is CASSPWPANTGELFF. As DNA, the CDR3 is TGTGCCAGCTCACCATGGCCGGCGAACACCGGGGAGCTGTTTTTT.

This clone occurred once. V and J are TRBV2 and TRBJ1-2; D is undetermined. The CDR3 contains 12 residues. CDR1 SNHLY and CDR2 FYNNEI come from the germline V gene. V was clipped by 4 bases and J by 6 bases, with 9 bases between them. CDR3 loop: CASSVTSHGYTF. The CDR3 DNA sequence: TGTGCCAGCAGTGTTACTTCCCATGGCTACACCTTC.

The rearrangement joins TRBV5-4 to TRBJ2-7, with 10 bases fitting TRBD1. From germline, CDR1 is SGHNT and CDR2 YYREEE (reference sequence). CDR3 size: 15 residues. Losses at the gene ends were 3 bases for V and 7 bases for J; bases not matched to a gene: 10. CDR3 nucleotides: TGTGCCAGCAGCTGGATGACAGGGGGCGGAGAGGAGCAGTACTTC. Its translation is CASSWMTGGGEEQYF. Full variable domain (rest looked up from reference TRBV5-4 and TRBJ2-7): ETGVTQSPTHLIKTRGQQVTLRCSSQSGHNTVSWYQQALGQGPQFIFQYYREEENGRGNFPPRFSGLQFPNYSSELNVNALELDDSALYLCASSWMTGGGEEQYFGPGTRLTVT.

The chain uses TRBV28 and TRBJ1-5; 9 nucleotides line up with TRBD1. Germline trimming cut 7 bases from V and 2 bases from J; bases unmatched to any gene: 12. This CDR3 spans 17 amino acids. Germline lookup yields CDR1 MDHEN and CDR2 SYDVKM. Here the CDR3 DNA reads TGTGCCAGCACCGGGACAGGGTTAAGTTCTGGCAATCAGCCCCAGCATTTT. Residues: CASTGTGLSSGNQPQHF.

This clone was observed a few times. The chain is built from TRBV7-2 and TRBJ2-1; the D gene is possibly TRBD1 (6 bases). The V end lost 5 bases, the J end lost 4 bases, and 9 bases lay between the germline ends. The CDR3 extends over 13 amino acids. Germline-derived CDR1 and CDR2 are SGHTA and FQGNSA. The CDR3 DNA reads TGTGCCAGCAGCGGACAGAGTTACAATGAGCAGTTCTTC. Translating it yields CASSGQSYNEQFF.

The rearrangement joins TRBV5-4 to TRBJ2-3; 8 positions match TRBD2. The CDR3 covers 16 residues. V shed 0 bases and J 1 base; nucleotides not matched to a gene: 4. Germline-derived CDR1 and CDR2 are SGHNT and YYREEE (reference sequence). CDR3 protein: CASSLELAEGTDTQYF. CDR3 coding DNA: TGTGCCAGCAGCTTGGAACTAGCGGAGGGCACAGATACGCAGTATTTT.

This clone has a single count. This chain joins TRBV6-1 and TRBJ2-2; 8 bases map to TRBD1. The CDR3 extends over 14 amino acids. Unmatched junction bases numbered 6, after V lost 8 bases and J lost 4 bases. The germline V gene has CDR1 MNHNS and CDR2 SASEGT. CDR3 nucleotide sequence: TGTGCCAGCGGACGGACAGGGAGCACCGGGGAGCTGTTTTTT. Translating it yields CASGRTGSTGELFF.

This clone was counted only a few times. The chain recombines TRBV30 with TRBJ2-7, with TRBD2 identical over 8 bases. V gave up 7 bases and J gave up 2 bases; unmatched junction bases: 7. Germline V gene data show CDR1 as GTSNPN and CDR2 as SVGIG (reference sequence). The CDR3 runs to 13 residues. CDR3 residues: CAFRLASTYEQYF. In DNA, the CDR3 is TGTGCCTTCCGACTAGCGTCGACCTACGAGCAGTACTTC.

This clone turned up a few times. V is TRBV5-1 and J is TRBJ2-1; 7 positions agree with TRBD2. With 3 bases clipped from V and 8 bases from J, the junction kept 8 bases outside the gene matches. Germline CDR1 and CDR2: SGHRS and YFSETQ. The length of the CDR3 is 14 residues. In DNA form, the CDR3 reads TGCGCCAGCAGCTCCCTAGCGGCGCGCGATGAGCAGTTCTTC. This codes for CASSSLAARDEQFF.

A few counts support this clone. V and J are TRBV9 and TRBJ2-1; D is unclear. The V end was cut by 2 bases, the J end by 6 bases, with 9 bases between. The CDR3 is 13 residues long. Germline CDR1 reads SGDLS; CDR2 reads YYNGEE. The CDR3: CASSVLGGNEQFF. The CDR3 DNA reads TGTGCCAGCAGCGTTCTCGGTGGCAATGAGCAGTTCTTC.

This clone was seen a handful of times. The chain carries TRBV4-3 and TRBJ1-5; 7 nucleotides match TRBD1. V lost 4 bases to trimming and J lost 3 bases; unmatched junction nucleotides: 6. CDR3 length equals 15 residues. The germline gives CDR1 LGHNA, CDR2 YSLEER. The CDR3 reads CASSRQTGYNQPQHF. The CDR3 nucleotides read TGCGCCAGCAGCCGACAGACAGGGTACAATCAGCCCCAGCATTTT.

This clone has a handful of counts. CDR3 protein: CASSRERGRGTGELFF. The CDR3 DNA follows: TGTGCCAGCAGCCGGGAACGGGGTCGTGGAACCGGGGAGCTGTTTTTT. The chain carries TRBV14 and TRBJ2-2; maybe TRBD2 (5 bases). This CDR3 region has 16 residues. Germline CDR1 reads SGHDN; CDR2 reads FVKESK. V was cut by 4 bases and J by 5 bases, with 17 bases left in between.

This clone was counted only a few times. V gene TRBV7-9 combines with J gene TRBJ1-4; the D is unclear. Germline V lookup: CDR1 SEHNR, CDR2 FQNEAQ (reference sequence). CDR3 size: 11 residues. V was pared by 3 bases and J by 10 bases, with 6 bases between. This CDR3 reads CASSFRLKLFF. CDR3 in DNA: TGTGCCAGCAGCTTTAGGCTAAAACTGTTTTTT.

This clone was seen more than once but under ten times. The rearrangement uses TRBV11-2 and TRBJ2-7; 10 nucleotides agree with TRBD1. Germline lookup yields CDR1 SGHAT and CDR2 FQNNGV. CDR3 length equals 11 residues. The V gene end was trimmed by 4 bases and the J gene end by 12 bases; junction bases not matched to a gene: 3. In nucleotides, the CDR3 is TGTGCCAGCAGCTACCGGGACAGGGGGTACTTC. Its translation: CASSYRDRGYF.

Worth noting for this clone: Other DNA sequences from this sample encode an identical CDR3 as well. The gene calls are TRBV29-1 and TRBJ1-2, with D maybe TRBD1 (5 bases). CDR3 length equals 11 residues. Germline values: CDR1 SQVTM, CDR2 ANQGSEA. V lost 7 bases and J 3 bases, leaving 9 bases between the germline ends. The CDR3 bases are TGCAGCGCCGGGACCGACTATGGCTACACCTTC. This encodes CSAGTDYGYTF.

The rearrangement links TRBV5-1 to TRBJ2-7, with TRBD1 as a possible D gene (6 bases). Per the germline V gene, CDR1 is SGHRS and CDR2 is YFSETQ. This CDR3 region has 13 residues. V lost 4 bases to trimming and J lost 7 bases, with 15 bases between them. The CDR3 spells CASSGGPSREQYF. In DNA form, the CDR3 reads TGCGCCAGCAGCGGGGGCCCGTCTCGGGAGCAGTACTTC.

The chain is built from TRBV5-1 and TRBJ2-7, with D uncertain. CDR1 and CDR2 from the germline V gene are SGHRS and YFSETQ. This CDR3 comprises 13 residues. V lost 2 bases and J 5 bases, leaving 11 bases between the germline ends. CDR3 nucleotide sequence: TGCGCCAGCAGCTTCGGCCTCCCTGACGAGCAGTACTTC. It is translated as CASSFGLPDEQYF.

The chain uses TRBV5-4 and TRBJ2-5; 10 nucleotides align to TRBD2. The CDR3 is 17 residues long. V dropped 1 base and J dropped 2; count of bases not matched to a gene: 8. Germline V gives CDR1 SGHNT, CDR2 YYREEE (reference sequence). This CDR3 reads CASSLTPGLASQETQYF. Here the CDR3 DNA reads TGTGCCAGCAGCTTGACCCCGGGACTAGCGTCACAAGAGACCCAGTACTTC. Complete variable domain (other parts from reference TRBV5-4 and TRBJ2-5): ETGVTQSPTHLIKTRGQQVTLRCSSQSGHNTVSWYQQALGQGPQFIFQYYREEENGRGNFPPRFSGLQFPNYSSELNVNALELDDSALYLCASSLTPGLASQETQYFGPGTRLLVL.